This T cell receptor beta chain was found in a study of cytomegalovirus exposure and HLA in healthy donors. Overall study results and limits: In a later analysis, V- and J-gene trimming of beta chains associated with a DCLRE1C missense variant, replicated independently. High sensitivity and specificity were reportedly achieved when the classifier diagnosed cytomegalovirus status. In vitro work confirmed that three CMV-associated chains recognize CMV antigens.

Primers for the PCR totalled 60 Vbeta and 13 Jbeta. How the authors handled the data: Later reanalysis found 70 million to 95 million unique TCR beta chains, around 11 million of them shared. Only in-frame clones appear in the TCRdb table, and some are missing; sequencing was by immunoSEQ multiplex PCR. The DNA was the basis for D and trimming; V, J and clone size are from that table. The sample shows roughly 170,000 clones, roughly 80% of them seen only once. Details on this clone: The antigen remains undetermined.

The germline gives CDR1 LGHNA, CDR2 YSLEER. J was trimmed by 0 bases and V by 5 bases; bases with no gene match: 10. This CDR3 has 17 residues. Material: PBMCs. The chain links TRBV4-3 to TRBJ2-4; 7 bases agree with TRBD2. The sequence was obtained from a woman aged 18-35 years in good health and CMV-seronegative. For the CDR3, the DNA is TGCGCCAGCAGCGAAGCGGCTAGCGGAACAGCCAAAAACATTCAGTACTTC. Amino acid sequence: CASSEAASGTAKNIQYF.